This is a list of T cell receptor beta chains from one sample in a study of T cells in Graves' hyperthyroidism and ophthalmopathy. In TCRdb, the multiplex PCR reads were re-called with MiXCR into one record per CDR3 protein. This sample has some 350,000 distinct CDR3 sequences, with about 16% found just once. Material: blood. These TCRs come from a woman aged 55-75 years with Graves' ophthalmopathy. The CDR3 runs from the conserved cysteine through the conserved F or W. The order of the fields is clone size, J gene, CDR3 length, V gene, D gene, CDR3 protein, CDR3 DNA. The D gene is left open where the match is weak. For some rows the clone size is stated as once, few or many, or as a class when expanded; others skip it.

size: few; J: TRBJ1-1; length: 14; V: TRBV6-2/TRBV6-3; D: .; CDR3: CASNYRDLNTEAFF; DNA: TGTGCCAGCAATTACAGGGATTTGAACACTGAAGCTTTCTTT
size: few; J: TRBJ1-5; length: 13; V: TRBV20-1; D: .; CDR3: CSARVHSNQPQHF; DNA: TGCAGTGCTAGAGTACATTCCAATCAGCCCCAGCATTTT
size: .; J: TRBJ2-7; length: 14; V: TRBV25-1; D: TRBD1; CDR3: CASSFGTGPNEQYF; DNA: TGTGCCAGCAGTTTTGGGACAGGGCCGAACGAGCAGTACTTC
size: many; J: TRBJ2-1; length: 16; V: TRBV5-1; D: TRBD2; CDR3: CASSVGTMSSYNEQFF; DNA: TGCGCCAGCAGCGTCGGGACTATGAGCTCCTACAATGAGCAGTTCTTC
size: many; J: TRBJ2-1; length: 15; V: TRBV24-1; D: .; CDR3: CATSRVIGPYNEQFF; DNA: TGTGCCACCAGTAGGGTCATAGGGCCATACAATGAGCAGTTCTTC
size: many; J: TRBJ2-7; length: 16; V: TRBV29-1; D: .; CDR3: CSVPGGRGDNPYEQYF; DNA: TGCAGCGTCCCAGGAGGGAGGGGGGACAACCCCTACGAGCAGTACTTC
size: .; J: TRBJ1-2; length: 11; V: TRBV20-1; D: .; CDR3: CSAKGAGGYTF; DNA: TGCAGTGCTAAAGGGGCGGGAGGCTACACCTTC
size: many; J: TRBJ2-1; length: 12; V: TRBV20-1; D: .; CDR3: CSASTPGNEQFF; DNA: TGCAGTGCTAGCACCCCTGGCAATGAGCAGTTCTTC
size: many; J: TRBJ1-4; length: 15; V: TRBV28; D: .; CDR3: CASSLPRTTNEKLFF; DNA: TGTGCCAGCAGTTTACCCCGGACAACTAATGAAAAACTGTTTTTT
size: many; J: TRBJ1-5; length: 15; V: TRBV6-1; D: TRBD1; CDR3: CASSGTGDSNQPQHF; DNA: TGTGCCAGCAGTGGGACAGGGGATAGCAATCAGCCCCAGCATTTT
size: many; J: TRBJ1-1; length: 14; V: TRBV7-2; D: TRBD1; CDR3: CASWEDRGGTEAFF; DNA: TGTGCCAGCTGGGAGGACAGGGGTGGCACTGAAGCTTTCTTT
size: many; J: TRBJ2-3; length: 15; V: TRBV7-2; D: .; CDR3: CASSLNSVSTDTQYF; DNA: TGTGCCAGCAGCTTAAATAGCGTGAGCACAGATACGCAGTATTTT
size: many; J: TRBJ1-1; length: 16; V: TRBV11-2; D: TRBD1; CDR3: CASSLTEGQLDTEAFF; DNA: TGTGCCAGCAGCCTTACCGAGGGACAGCTTGACACTGAAGCTTTCTTT
size: many; J: TRBJ2-7; length: 14; V: TRBV28; D: .; CDR3: CASSGVVSDYEQYF; DNA: TGTGCCAGCAGTGGAGTGGTCAGCGACTACGAGCAGTACTTC